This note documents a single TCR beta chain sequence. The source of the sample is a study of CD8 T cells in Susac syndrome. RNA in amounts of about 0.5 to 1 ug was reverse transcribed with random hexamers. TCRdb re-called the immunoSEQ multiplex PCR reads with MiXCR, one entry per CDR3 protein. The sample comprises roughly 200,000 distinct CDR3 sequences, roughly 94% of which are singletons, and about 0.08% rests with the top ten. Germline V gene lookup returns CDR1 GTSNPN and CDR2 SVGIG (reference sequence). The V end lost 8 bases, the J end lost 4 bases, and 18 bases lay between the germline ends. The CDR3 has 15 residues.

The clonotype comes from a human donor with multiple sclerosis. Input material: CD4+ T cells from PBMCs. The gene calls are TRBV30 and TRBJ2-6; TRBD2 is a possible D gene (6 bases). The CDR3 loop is CAGSDRGTGANVLTF. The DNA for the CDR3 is TGTGCCGGATCCGATCGGGGGACCGGGGCCAACGTCCTGACTTTC.